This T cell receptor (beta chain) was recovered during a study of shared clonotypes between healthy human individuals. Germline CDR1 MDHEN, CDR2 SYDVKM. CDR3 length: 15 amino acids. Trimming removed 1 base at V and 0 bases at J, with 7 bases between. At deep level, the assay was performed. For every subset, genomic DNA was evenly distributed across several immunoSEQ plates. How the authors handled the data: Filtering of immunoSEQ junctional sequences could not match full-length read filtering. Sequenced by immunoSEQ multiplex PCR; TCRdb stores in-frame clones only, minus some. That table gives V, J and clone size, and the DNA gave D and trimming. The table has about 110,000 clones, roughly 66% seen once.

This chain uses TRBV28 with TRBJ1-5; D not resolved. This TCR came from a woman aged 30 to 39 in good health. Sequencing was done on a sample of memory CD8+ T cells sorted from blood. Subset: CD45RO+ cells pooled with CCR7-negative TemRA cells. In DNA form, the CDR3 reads TGTGCCAGCAGTTTATTAGGGAATAGCAATCAGCCCCAGCATTTT. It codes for CASSLLGNSNQPQHF.